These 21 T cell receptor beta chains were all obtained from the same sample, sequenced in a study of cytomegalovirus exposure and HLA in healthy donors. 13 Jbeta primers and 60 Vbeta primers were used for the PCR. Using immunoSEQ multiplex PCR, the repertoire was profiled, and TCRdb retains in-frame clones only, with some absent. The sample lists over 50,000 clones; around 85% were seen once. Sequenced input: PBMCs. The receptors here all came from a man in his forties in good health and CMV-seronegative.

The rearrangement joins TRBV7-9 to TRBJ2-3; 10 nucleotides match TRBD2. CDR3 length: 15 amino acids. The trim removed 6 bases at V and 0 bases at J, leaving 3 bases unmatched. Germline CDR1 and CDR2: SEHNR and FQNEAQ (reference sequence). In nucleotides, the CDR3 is TGTGCCAGCAGGGGACTAGCGACTAGCACAGATACGCAGTATTTT. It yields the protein CASRGLATSTDTQYF.

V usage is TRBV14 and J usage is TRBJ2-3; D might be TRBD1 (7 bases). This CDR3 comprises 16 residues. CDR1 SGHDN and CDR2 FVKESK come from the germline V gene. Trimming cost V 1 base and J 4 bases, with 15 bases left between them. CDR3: CASSQVEGGGADTQYF. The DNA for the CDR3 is TGTGCCAGCAGCCAAGTTGAAGGGGGCGGGGCAGATACGCAGTATTTT.

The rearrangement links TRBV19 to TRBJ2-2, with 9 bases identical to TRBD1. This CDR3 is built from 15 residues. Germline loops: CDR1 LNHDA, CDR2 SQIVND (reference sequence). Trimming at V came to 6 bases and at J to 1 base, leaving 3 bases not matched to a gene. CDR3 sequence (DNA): TGTGCCAGTAGGTCGGGACAGGGGAACACCGGGGAGCTGTTTTTT. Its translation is CASRSGQGNTGELFF.

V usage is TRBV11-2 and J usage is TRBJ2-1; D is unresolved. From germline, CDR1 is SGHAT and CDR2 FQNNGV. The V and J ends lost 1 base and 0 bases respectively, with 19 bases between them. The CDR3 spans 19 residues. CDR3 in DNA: TGTGCCAGCAGCTTAGGGCGAGGAATGAGGTTGAGCTCCTACAATGAGCAGTTCTTC. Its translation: CASSLGRGMRLSSYNEQFF. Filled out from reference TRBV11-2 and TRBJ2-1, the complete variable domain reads EAGVAQSPRYKIIEKRQSVAFWCNPISGHATLYWYQQILGQGPKLLIQFQNNGVVDDSQLPKDRFSAERLKGVDSTLKIQPAKLEDSAVYLCASSLGRGMRLSSYNEQFFGPGTRLTVL.

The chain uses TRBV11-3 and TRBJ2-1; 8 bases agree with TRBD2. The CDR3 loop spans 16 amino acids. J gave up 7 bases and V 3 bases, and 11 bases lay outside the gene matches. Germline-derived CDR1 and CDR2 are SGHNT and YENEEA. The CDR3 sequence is CASSFGWAGGSNEQFF. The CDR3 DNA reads TGTGCCAGCAGCTTCGGTTGGGCGGGGGGATCGAATGAGCAGTTCTTC.

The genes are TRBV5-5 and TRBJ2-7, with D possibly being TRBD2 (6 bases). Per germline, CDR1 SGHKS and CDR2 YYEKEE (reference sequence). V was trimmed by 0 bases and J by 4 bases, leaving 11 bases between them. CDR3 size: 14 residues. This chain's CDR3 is CASSLEGGAYEQYV. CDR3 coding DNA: TGTGCCAGCAGCTTGGAAGGAGGGGCTTACGAGCAGTACGTC.

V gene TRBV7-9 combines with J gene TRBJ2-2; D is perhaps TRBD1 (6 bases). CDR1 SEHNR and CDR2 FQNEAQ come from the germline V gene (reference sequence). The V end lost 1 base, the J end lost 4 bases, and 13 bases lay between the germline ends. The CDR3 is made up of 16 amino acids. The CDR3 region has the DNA TGTGCCAGCAGCTTAGTGTCGTGGGGGCGCACCGGGGAGCTGTTTTTT. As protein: CASSLVSWGRTGELFF.

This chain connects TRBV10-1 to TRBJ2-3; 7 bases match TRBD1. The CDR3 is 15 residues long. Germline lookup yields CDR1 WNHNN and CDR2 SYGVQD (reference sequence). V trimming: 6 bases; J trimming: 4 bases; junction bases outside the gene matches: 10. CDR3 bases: TGCGCCAGCAGCGATAGACAGGGTGTAGCAGATACGCAGTATTTT. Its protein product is CASSDRQGVADTQYF.

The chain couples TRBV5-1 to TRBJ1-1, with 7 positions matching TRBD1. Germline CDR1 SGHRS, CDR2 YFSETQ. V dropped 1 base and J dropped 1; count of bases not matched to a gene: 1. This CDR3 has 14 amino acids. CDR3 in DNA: TGCGCCAGCAGCTTGTGGGACAGGAACACTGAAGCTTTCTTT. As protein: CASSLWDRNTEAFF.

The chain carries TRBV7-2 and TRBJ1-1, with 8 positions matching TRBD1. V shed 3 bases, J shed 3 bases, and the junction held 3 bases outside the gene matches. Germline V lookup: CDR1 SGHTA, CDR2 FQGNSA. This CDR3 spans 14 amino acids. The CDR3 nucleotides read TGTGCCAGCAGCTTTGACAGGGGAGACACTGAAGCTTTCTTT. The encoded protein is CASSFDRGDTEAFF.

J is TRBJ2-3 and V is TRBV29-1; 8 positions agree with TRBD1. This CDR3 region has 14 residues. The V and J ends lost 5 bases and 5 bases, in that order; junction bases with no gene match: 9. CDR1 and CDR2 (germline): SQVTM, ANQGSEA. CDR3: CSVISPGGLDTQYF. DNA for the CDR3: TGCAGCGTTATCAGCCCAGGGGGCTTAGATACGCAGTATTTT.

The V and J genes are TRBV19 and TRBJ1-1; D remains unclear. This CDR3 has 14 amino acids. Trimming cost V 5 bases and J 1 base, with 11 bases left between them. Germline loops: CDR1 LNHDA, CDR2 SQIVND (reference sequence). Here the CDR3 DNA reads TGTGCCAGTAGTCCTCAGGCGGGGAACACTGAAGCTTTCTTT. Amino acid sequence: CASSPQAGNTEAFF.

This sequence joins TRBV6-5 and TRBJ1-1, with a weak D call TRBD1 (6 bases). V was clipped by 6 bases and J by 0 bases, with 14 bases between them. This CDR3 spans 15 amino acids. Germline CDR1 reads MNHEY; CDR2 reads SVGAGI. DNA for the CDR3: TGTGCCAGCAGCTACCGGGGGGACATGAACACTGAAGCTTTCTTT. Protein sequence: CASSYRGDMNTEAFF.

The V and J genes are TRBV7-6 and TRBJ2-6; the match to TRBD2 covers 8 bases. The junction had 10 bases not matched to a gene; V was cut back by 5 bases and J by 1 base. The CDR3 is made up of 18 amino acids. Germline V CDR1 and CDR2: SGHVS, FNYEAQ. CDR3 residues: CASSLRGGFSSGANVLTF. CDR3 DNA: TGTGCCAGCAGCCTTCGGGGGGGGTTTAGTTCTGGGGCCAACGTCCTGACTTTC.

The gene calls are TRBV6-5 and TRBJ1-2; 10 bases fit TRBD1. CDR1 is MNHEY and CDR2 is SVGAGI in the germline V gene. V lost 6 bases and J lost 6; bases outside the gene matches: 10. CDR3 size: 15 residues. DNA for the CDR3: TGTGCCAGCAGCCCTAGACAGGGGGCATTGCATGGCTACACCTTC. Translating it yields CASSPRQGALHGYTF.

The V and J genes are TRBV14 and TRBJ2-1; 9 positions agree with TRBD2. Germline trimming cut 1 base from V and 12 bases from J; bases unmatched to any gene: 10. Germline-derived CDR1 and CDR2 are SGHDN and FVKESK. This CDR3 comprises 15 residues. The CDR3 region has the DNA TGTGCCAGCAGCCAAGCCCGCGGGGGGGCTTTCATGCAGTTCTTC. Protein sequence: CASSQARGGAFMQFF.

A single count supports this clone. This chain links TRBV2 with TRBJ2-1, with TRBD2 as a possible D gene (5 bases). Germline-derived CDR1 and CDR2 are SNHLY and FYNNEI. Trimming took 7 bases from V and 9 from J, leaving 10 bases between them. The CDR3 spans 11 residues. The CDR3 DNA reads TGTGCCAGCAAGCAGGAGGCTGAGCAGTTCTTC. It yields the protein CASKQEAEQFF.

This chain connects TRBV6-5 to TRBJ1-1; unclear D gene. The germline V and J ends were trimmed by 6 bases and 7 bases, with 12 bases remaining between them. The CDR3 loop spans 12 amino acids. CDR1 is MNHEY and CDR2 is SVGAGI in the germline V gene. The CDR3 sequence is CASSLGRGEAFF. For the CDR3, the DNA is TGTGCCAGCAGCCTAGGACGGGGTGAAGCTTTCTTT.

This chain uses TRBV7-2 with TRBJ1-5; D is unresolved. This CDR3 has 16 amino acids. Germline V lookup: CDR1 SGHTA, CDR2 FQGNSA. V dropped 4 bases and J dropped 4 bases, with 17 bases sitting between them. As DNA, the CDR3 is TGTGCCAGCAGCTCCGGCCCCTCCCGGGTGAATCAGCCCCAGCATTTT. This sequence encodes CASSSGPSRVNQPQHF.

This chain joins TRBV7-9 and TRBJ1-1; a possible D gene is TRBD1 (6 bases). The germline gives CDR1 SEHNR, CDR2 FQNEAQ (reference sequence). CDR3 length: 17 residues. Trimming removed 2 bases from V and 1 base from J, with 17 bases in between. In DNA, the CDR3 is TGTGCCAGCAGCTTAAGGGTAGGGGGGGCTACGAACACTGAAGCTTTCTTT. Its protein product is CASSLRVGGATNTEAFF.

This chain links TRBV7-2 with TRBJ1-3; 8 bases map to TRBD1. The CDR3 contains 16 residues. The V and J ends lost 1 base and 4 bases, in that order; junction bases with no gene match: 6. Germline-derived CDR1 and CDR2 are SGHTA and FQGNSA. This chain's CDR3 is CASSLELAGGGNTIYF. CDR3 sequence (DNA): TGTGCCAGCAGCTTAGAATTGGCAGGGGGCGGAAACACCATATATTTT.